This T cell receptor (beta chain) was recovered during a study of blood T cell repertoires in COVID-19. Looking at the study overall: Donors in the United States, Italy and Spain gave samples during acute or convalescent COVID-19. From T cells, B-cell-depleted T cells, or PBMCs came the material, which was cDNA or gDNA.

The CDR3 extends over 15 amino acids. Trimming cost V 2 bases and J 7 bases, with 17 bases left between them. CDR1 and CDR2 from the germline V gene are MNHEY and SVGAGI. As handled by the study authors: Reference gene primer amplification gave estimated nucleated cell counts. Sequencing used immunoSEQ multiplex PCR; TCRdb keeps in-frame clones, though not all of them. Clone size and the V and J calls come from that table; the DNA yielded D and trimming. The data show about 86,000 clones, with about 82% seen just once and under 3.5% held by the top ten. The receptor comes from a man aged 50 to 59 with acute or convalescent COVID-19. The V gene is TRBV6-5, the J gene TRBJ1-2; tentative D call: TRBD1 (6 bases). Sequences were obtained from peripheral blood. This CDR3 is CASSYRTSGVFGYTF. The CDR3 DNA sequence: TGTGCCAGCAGTTACCGTACGTCAGGGGTGTTTGGCTACACCTTC.